The T cell receptor beta chain under discussion was sequenced for a study of cytomegalovirus exposure and HLA in healthy donors. Points from the study as a whole: Most TCR sequences showed up rarely, but some public TCRs showed up in many donors.

Worth noting for this clone: Antigen unknown.

J gave up 0 bases and V 5 bases, and 11 bases lay outside the gene matches. Germline V gene lookup returns CDR1 SGHAT and CDR2 FQNNGV. The CDR3 is 17 residues long. 13 Jbeta primers and 60 Vbeta primers were used for the PCR. Data came from immunoSEQ multiplex PCR; TCRdb stores just in-frame clones and leaves some out. This table holds under 170,000 clones, about 85% found once. The chain links TRBV11-2 to TRBJ2-3, with TRBD2 matching over 7 bases. The sample was PBMCs. This TCR derives from a human donor in good health. CDR3 sequence (DNA): TGTGCCAGCAGCCTTGGTCCCCTAGCGGTTAGCACAGATACGCAGTATTTT. It is translated as CASSLGPLAVSTDTQYF.